The 16 T cell receptor beta chains below all came from one sample that was sequenced in a study of tumor and adjacent non-tumor tissue in lung cancer (dated by TCRdb to about 2018). Bulk unsorted tissue served as the source for RNA extraction, and RNA quality was assessed using a NanoDrop ND-1000 and an Agilent 2100. Receptor amplification or capture employed multiplex PCR. The data were produced on an Illumina HiSeq 2500. TCRbeta libraries were constructed through three rounds of nested PCR with primers (Table S4) according to protocols adapted from ARM-PCR. TCRdb trimmed public reads at Q25 via fastp, called clones via MiXCR and kept in-frame beta chains. Identical CDR3 protein sequences are pooled into one entry, listed with their most common genes and DNA. The sample data list roughly 220,000 distinct CDR3 sequences, and over 55% of these were observed just once. Around 27% of the sample is taken by the ten largest.

Sequencing used lung tumor tissue. The source of these receptors is a man aged 55 to 70 with non-small cell lung cancer.

Worth noting for this clonotype: One end of the junction is discordant with germline, which a read error may explain. The V gene is TRBV11-2, the J gene TRBJ1-3; no firm D call. Germline values: CDR1 SGHAT, CDR2 FQNNGV. CDR3 length: 14 amino acids. CDR3 sequence (DNA): TGTGCCAGCAGCTCAGATGTCTCTGGAAACATCATATATTTT. Its translation is CASSSDVSGNIIYF.

Concerning this clonotype itself: The junction departs from the called germline gene at one end, perhaps through a read error. The J gene is TRBJ1-6, the V gene TRBV12-3 or TRBV12-4; maybe TRBD1 (6 bases). The CDR3 is made up of 14 amino acids. CDR3: CAGSLIRGNSPLHF. The CDR3, as DNA: TGTGCCGGCAGTTTAATCAGGGGCAATTCGCCCCTCCACTTT.

In the case of this clonotype: A much larger clonotype is one base distant, so this may be a read error. The J gene is TRBJ2-3, the V gene TRBV4-2, with 9 bases aligning to TRBD2. Per germline, CDR1 LGHNA and CDR2 YNFKEQ. With V trimmed by 1 base and J by 5 bases, 7 bases remained unmatched. The CDR3 extends over 16 amino acids. The CDR3: CASSQGGVRGGDTQYF. The DNA for the CDR3 is TGTGCCAGCAGCCAAGGAGGGGTGCGGGGGGGAGATACGCAGTATTTT.

A note on this clonotype: An end of the junction differs from the germline gene, which may be a read error. The chain is built from TRBV6-1 and TRBJ1-5, with TRBD1 matching over 7 bases. Germline values: CDR1 MNHNS, CDR2 SASEGT. The CDR3 has 13 residues. CDR3 coding DNA: TGTGTCAGCAACGGACAGGTTAATCAGCCCCAGCATTTT. Its protein product is CVSNGQVNQPQHF.

A word on this clonotype: Since the CDR3 does not end with the conserved phenylalanine or tryptophan, this likely comes from a read error. The chain is built from TRBV10-1 and TRBJ1-1; D unresolved. Trimming left V 6 bases short and J 4 bases short, with 12 bases between. Germline V gene data show CDR1 as WNHNN and CDR2 as SYGVQD (reference sequence). The CDR3 covers 13 residues. DNA for the CDR3: TGCGCCAGCAGCGTTCAGAGAGGCACTGAAGCTTTCTCT. This translates into CASSVQRGTEAFS.

This clonotype was observed a handful of times. This sequence joins TRBV29-1 and TRBJ2-1; perhaps TRBD2 as D (7 bases). The CDR3 contains 15 residues. V was pared by 5 bases and J by 3 bases, with 17 bases between. In germline, CDR1 is SQVTM, CDR2 ANQGSEA. The CDR3 loop is CSVRNGGAVYNEQFF. DNA for the CDR3: TGCAGCGTTAGAAATGGGGGGGCGGTCTACAATGAGCAGTTCTTC.

This clonotype was recorded a few times. This chain connects TRBV12-3 or TRBV12-4 to TRBJ1-2, with 10 bases identical to TRBD1. With 6 bases clipped from V and 8 bases from J, the junction kept 6 bases outside the gene matches. This CDR3 has 13 amino acids. The CDR3 is CASSPDRGLGYTF. In nucleotides, the CDR3 is TGTGCCAGCAGCCCAGACAGGGGGCTCGGCTACACCTTC.

On this clonotype itself: A read error may produce the germline difference seen at one junction end. The chain uses TRBV28 and TRBJ1-2; D perhaps matches TRBD1 (5 bases). CDR1 and CDR2 from the germline V gene are MDHEN and SYDVKM. The CDR3 length is 13 residues. CDR3 protein: CASRGQTDYSYTF. The CDR3 DNA reads TGTGCCAGCAGGGGGCAAACCGACTATAGCTACACCTTC.

The V call is TRBV28, the J call TRBJ2-5, with D possibly TRBD1 on 7 matching bases. The CDR3 length is 14 residues. Between the trimmed V and J ends, which lost 2 bases and 4 bases, there was a span of 11 bases. Germline V gene lookup returns CDR1 MDHEN and CDR2 SYDVKM. Written as DNA, the CDR3 is TGTGCCAGCAGTTTACAGGGGGGCCTAGAGACCCAGTACTTC. This sequence encodes CASSLQGGLETQYF.

In regard to this clonotype: Since no conserved phenylalanine or tryptophan closes the CDR3, a read error is the likely cause. The chain carries TRBV6-2 or TRBV6-3 and TRBJ1-1; D gene ambiguous. Germline values: CDR1 MNHEY, CDR2 SVGEGT. The CDR3 is 11 amino acids. V shed 6 bases and J shed 7 bases, with 9 bases lying between them. The chain's CDR3 is CASRIYGEAFS. CDR3 in DNA: TGTGCCAGCAGAATATATGGTGAAGCTTTCTCT.

Concerning this clonotype: This sequence may be a read error, since a much larger clone differs from it by one base. The V gene is TRBV20-1, the J gene TRBJ2-1, with TRBD2 identical over 9 bases. From germline, CDR1 is DFQATT and CDR2 SNEGSKA (reference sequence). CDR3 length: 15 amino acids. In DNA form, the CDR3 reads TGCAATGCTTGGGACCTAGCGGGATCGTACAATGAGCAGTTCTTC. Its protein product is CNAWDLAGSYNEQFF.

The chain couples TRBV9 to TRBJ2-1, with D perhaps TRBD2 (5 bases). The germline gives CDR1 SGDLS, CDR2 YYNGEE. The CDR3 covers 14 residues. V shed 0 bases and J shed 5 bases, with 9 bases lying between them. This CDR3 reads CASSVEAANNEQFF. CDR3 bases: TGTGCCAGCAGCGTAGAAGCGGCAAACAATGAGCAGTTCTTC.

This clonotype was seen only a few times. The chain has TRBV4-1 and TRBJ1-3, with a tentative D call TRBD1 (6 bases). Trimming removed 3 bases at V and 4 bases at J, with 13 bases between. CDR1 is MGHRA, CDR2 YSYEKL, per germline. There are 15 residues in the CDR3. This chain's CDR3 is CASSQRGDMGNTIYF. The DNA for the CDR3 is TGCGCCAGCAGCCAGCGGGGGGACATGGGAAACACCATATATTTT.

As regards this clonotype: The conserved phenylalanine or tryptophan normally closing the CDR3 is absent here, so this likely arose from a read error. The CDR3 DNA sequence: TGCAGTGCTACTCCGGGGAGCGGGAGTACAAACATTCAGTACCTC. This sequence encodes CSATPGSGSTNIQYL. The chain recombines TRBV20-1 with TRBJ2-4, with 8 bases matching TRBD2. Losses at the gene ends were 4 bases for V and 6 bases for J; bases not matched to a gene: 11. Germline lookup yields CDR1 DFQATT and CDR2 SNEGSKA (reference sequence). The CDR3 is 15 amino acids.

This rearrangement joins TRBV7-3 to TRBJ2-2; D gene uncertain. The CDR3 is made up of 16 amino acids. V gave up 6 bases and J gave up 8 bases, with 22 bases separating them. Germline V lookup: CDR1 SGHTA, CDR2 FQGTGA. Here the CDR3 DNA reads TGTGCCAGCAGTAAGACAACCCCAGCCCTTGGTGGGGAGCTGTTTTTT. It yields the protein CASSKTTPALGGELFF.

The rearrangement links TRBV4-1 to TRBJ2-3, with D possibly TRBD2 on 5 matching bases. The CDR3 is 18 amino acids. Germline lookup yields CDR1 MGHRA and CDR2 YSYEKL. V lost 0 bases and J lost 1, with 17 bases in between. The CDR3 here is CASSQDWIAYTGTDTQYF. The CDR3 DNA reads TGCGCCAGCAGCCAAGATTGGATAGCGTACACTGGCACAGATACGCAGTATTTT.